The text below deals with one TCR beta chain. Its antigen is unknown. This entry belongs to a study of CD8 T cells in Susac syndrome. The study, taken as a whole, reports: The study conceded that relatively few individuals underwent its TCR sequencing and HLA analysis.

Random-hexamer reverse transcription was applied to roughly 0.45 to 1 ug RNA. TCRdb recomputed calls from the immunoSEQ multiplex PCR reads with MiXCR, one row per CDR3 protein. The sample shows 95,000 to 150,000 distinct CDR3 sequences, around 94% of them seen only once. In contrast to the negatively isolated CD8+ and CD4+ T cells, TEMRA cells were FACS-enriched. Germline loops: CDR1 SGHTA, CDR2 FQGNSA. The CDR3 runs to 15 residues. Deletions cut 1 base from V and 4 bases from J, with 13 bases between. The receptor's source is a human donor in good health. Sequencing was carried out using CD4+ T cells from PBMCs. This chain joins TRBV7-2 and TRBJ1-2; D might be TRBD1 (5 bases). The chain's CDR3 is CASSLDLQGGYGYTF. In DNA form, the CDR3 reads TGTGCCAGCAGCTTAGATCTGCAGGGTGGCTATGGCTACACCTTC. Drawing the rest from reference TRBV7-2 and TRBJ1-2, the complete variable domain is GAGVSQSPSNKVTEKGKDVELRCDPISGHTALYWYRQSLGQGLEFLIYFQGNSAPDKSGLPSDRFSAERTGGSVSTLTIQRTQQEDSAVYLCASSLDLQGGYGYTFGSGTRLTVV.